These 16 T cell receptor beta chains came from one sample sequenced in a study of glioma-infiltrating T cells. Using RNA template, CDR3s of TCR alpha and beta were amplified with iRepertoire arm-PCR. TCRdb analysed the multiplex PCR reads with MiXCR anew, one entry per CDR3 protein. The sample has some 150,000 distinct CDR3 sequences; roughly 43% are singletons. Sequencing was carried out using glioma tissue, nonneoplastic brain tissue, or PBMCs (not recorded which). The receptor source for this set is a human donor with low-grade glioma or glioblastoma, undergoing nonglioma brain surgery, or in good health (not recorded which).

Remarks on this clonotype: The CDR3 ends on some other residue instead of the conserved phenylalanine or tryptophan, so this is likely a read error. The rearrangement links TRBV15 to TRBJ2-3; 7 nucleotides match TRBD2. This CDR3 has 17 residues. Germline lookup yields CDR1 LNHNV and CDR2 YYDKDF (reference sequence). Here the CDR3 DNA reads TGCGCCAGCAGCCAAAACGACGCGGGAGACGCACTGAATACGCAGTATCTT. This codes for CASSQNDAGDALNTQYL.

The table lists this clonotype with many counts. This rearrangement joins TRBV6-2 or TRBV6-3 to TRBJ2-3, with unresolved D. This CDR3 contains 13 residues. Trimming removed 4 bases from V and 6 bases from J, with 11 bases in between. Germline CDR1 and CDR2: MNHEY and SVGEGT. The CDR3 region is CASSSALRDTQYF. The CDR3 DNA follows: TGTGCCAGCAGTTCGGCATTACGGGATACGCAGTATTTT.

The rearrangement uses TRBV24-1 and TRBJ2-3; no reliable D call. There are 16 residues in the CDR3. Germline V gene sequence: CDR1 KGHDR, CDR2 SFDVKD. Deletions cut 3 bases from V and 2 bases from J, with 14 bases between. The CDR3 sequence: CATSDPSETYTDTQYF. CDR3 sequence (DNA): TGTGCCACCAGTGATCCCTCCGAGACCTACACAGATACGCAGTATTTT.

The CDR3 spells CASSSGLAGNNEQFF. CDR3 DNA: TGTGCCAGCAGTTCCGGACTAGCGGGAAACAATGAGCAGTTCTTC. This chain joins TRBV7-9 and TRBJ2-1, with 12 positions matching TRBD2. V dropped 6 bases and J dropped 5; count of bases not matched to a gene: 5. The CDR3 consists of 15 residues. The germline V gene has CDR1 SEHNR and CDR2 FQNEAQ (reference sequence).

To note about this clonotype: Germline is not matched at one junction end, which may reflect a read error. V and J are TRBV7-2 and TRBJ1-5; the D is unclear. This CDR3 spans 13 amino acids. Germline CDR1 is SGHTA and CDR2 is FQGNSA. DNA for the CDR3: TGCGCCAGCAGCCAAAAGGAGGGACAGCCCCAGCATTTT. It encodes CASSQKEGQPQHF.

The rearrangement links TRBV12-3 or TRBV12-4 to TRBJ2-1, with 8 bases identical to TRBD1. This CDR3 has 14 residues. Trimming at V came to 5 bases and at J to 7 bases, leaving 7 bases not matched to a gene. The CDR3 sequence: CASSQTGGENEQFF. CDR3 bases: TGTGCCAGCAGTCAAACAGGGGGTGAGAATGAGCAGTTCTTC.

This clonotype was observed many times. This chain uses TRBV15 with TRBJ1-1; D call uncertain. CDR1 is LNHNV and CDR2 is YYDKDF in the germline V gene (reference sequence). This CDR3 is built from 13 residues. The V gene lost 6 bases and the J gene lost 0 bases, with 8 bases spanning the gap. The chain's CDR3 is CATRNGMNTEAFF. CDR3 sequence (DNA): TGTGCCACCAGAAACGGGATGAACACTGAAGCTTTCTTT.

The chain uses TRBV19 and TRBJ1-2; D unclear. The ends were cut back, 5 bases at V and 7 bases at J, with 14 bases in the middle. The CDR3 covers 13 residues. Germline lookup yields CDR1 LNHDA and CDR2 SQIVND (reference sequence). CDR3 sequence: CASSEEVKAGYTF. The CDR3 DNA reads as TGTGCCAGTAGTGAAGAAGTGAAAGCTGGCTACACCTTC.

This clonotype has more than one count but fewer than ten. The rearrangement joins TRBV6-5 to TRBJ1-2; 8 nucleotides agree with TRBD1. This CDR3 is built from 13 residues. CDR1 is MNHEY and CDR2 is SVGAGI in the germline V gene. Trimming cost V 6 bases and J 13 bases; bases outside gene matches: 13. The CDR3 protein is CASRPGQDFFSTF. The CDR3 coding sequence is TGTGCCAGCAGACCGGGACAGGACTTTTTTTCCACCTTC.

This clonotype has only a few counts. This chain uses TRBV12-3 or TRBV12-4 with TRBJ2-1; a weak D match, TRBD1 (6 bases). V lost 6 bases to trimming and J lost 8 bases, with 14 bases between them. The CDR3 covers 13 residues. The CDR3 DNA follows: TGTGCCAGCAGCAACGGACAGTGGGATGAGCAGTTCTTC. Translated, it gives CASSNGQWDEQFF.

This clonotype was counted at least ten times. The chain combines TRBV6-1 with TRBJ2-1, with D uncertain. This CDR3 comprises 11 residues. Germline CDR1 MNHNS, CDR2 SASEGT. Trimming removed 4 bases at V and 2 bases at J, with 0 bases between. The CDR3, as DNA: TGTGCCAGCAGTGCCTACAATGAGCAGTTCTTC. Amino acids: CASSAYNEQFF.

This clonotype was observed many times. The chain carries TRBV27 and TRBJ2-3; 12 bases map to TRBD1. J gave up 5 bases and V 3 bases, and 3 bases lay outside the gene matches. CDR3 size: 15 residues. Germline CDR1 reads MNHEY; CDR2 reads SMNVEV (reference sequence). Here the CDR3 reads CASSFGTGGGDTQYF. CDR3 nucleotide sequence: TGTGCCAGCAGTTTTGGGACAGGGGGCGGAGATACGCAGTATTTT.

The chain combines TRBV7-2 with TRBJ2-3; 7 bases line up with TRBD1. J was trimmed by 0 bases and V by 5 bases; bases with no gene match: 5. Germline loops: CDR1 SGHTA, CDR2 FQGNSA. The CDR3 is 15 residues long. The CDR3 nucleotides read TGTGCCAGCAGCATGGACAGGATTAGCACAGATACGCAGTATTTT. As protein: CASSMDRISTDTQYF.

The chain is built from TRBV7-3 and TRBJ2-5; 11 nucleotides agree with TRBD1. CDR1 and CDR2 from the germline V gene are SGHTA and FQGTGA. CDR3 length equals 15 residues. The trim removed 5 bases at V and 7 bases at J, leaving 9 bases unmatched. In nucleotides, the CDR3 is TGTGCCAGCAGCGAGGGACAGGGGGACGCGGGGACCCAGTACTTC. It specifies CASSEGQGDAGTQYF.

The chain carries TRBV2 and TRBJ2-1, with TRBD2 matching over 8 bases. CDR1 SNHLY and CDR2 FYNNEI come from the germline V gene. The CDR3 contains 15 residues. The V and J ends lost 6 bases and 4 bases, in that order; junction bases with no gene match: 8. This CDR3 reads CASRVSGISYNEQFF. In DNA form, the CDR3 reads TGTGCCAGCAGGGTTAGCGGGATTTCATACAATGAGCAGTTCTTC.

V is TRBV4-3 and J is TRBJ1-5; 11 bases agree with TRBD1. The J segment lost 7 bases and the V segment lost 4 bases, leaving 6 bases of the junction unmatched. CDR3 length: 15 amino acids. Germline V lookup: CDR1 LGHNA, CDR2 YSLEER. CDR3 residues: CASSLGQGARQPQHF. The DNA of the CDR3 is TGCGCCAGCAGCCTTGGACAGGGGGCGCGGCAGCCCCAGCATTTT.